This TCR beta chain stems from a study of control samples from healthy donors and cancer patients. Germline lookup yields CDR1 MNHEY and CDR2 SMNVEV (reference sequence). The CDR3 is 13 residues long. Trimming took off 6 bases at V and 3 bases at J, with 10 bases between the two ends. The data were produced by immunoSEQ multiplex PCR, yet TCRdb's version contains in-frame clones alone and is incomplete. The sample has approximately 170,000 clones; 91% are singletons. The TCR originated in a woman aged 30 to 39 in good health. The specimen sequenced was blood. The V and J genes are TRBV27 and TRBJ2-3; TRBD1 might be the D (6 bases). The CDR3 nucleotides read TGTGCCAGCAGACTCCAGGGGACAGATACGCAGTATTTT. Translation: CASRLQGTDTQYF.